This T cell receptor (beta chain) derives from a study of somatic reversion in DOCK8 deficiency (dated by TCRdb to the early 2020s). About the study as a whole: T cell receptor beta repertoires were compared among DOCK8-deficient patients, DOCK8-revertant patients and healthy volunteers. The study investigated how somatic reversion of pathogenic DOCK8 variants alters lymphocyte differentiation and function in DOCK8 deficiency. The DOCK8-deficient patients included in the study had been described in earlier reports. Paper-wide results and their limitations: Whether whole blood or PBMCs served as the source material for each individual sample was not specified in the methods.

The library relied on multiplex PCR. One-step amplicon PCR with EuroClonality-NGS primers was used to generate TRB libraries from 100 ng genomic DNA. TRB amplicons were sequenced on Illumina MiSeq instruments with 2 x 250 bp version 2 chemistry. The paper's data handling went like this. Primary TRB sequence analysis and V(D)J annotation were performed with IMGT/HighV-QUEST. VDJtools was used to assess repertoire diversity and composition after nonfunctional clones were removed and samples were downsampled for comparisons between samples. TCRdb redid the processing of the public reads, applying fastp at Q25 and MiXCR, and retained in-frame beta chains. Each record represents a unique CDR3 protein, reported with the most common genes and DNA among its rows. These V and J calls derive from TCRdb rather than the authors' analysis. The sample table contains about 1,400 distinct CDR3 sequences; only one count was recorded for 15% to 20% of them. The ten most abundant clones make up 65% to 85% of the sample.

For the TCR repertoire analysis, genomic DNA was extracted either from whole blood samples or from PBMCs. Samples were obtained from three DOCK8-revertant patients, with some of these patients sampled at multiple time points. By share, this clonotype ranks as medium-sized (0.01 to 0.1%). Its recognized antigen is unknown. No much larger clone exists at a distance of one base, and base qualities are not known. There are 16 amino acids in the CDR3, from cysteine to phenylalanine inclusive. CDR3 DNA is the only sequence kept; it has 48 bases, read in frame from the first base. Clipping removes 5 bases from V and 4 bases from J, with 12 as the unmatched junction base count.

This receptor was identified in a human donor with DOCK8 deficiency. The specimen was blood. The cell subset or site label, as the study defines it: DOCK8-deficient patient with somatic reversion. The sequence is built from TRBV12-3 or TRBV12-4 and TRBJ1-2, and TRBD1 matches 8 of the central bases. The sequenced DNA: TGTGCCAGCAGTGTACCCACGGGACAGGCCGGCTATGGCTACACCTTC. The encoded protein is CASSVPTGQAGYGYTF.